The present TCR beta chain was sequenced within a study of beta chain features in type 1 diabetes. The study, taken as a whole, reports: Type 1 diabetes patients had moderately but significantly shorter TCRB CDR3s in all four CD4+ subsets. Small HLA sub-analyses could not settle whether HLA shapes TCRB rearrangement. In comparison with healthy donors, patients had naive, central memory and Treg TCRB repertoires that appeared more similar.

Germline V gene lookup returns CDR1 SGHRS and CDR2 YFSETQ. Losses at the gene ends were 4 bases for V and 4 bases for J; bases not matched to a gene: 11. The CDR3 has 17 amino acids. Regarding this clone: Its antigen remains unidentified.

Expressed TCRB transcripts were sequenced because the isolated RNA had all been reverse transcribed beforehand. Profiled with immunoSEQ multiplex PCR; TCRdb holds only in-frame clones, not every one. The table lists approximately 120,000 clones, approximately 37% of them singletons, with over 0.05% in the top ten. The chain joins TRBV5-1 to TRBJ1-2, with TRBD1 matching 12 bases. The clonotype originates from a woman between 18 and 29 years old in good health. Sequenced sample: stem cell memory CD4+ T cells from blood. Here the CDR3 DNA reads TGCGCCAGCAGCCTCGGGACAGGGGGCGTCTTGGCCTATGGCTACACCTTC. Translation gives CASSLGTGGVLAYGYTF. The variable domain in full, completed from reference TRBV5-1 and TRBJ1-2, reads KAGVTQTPRYLIKTRGQQVTLSCSPISGHRSVSWYQQTPGQGLQFLFEYFSETQRNKGNFPGRFSGRQFSNSRSEMNVSTLELGDSALYLCASSLGTGGVLAYGYTFGSGTRLTVV.